These T cell receptor beta chains were read from a single sample in a study of metastatic and nonmetastatic thyroid tumors. MiXCR reprocessed the PCR reads for TCRdb. The table has 35,000 to 45,000 clones, around 2.9% seen once. Source material: blood. The receptors derive from a female donor with papillary thyroid cancer or a benign thyroid nodule (not recorded which). Some clones in this sample may be carry-over from other donors' samples. CDR3s include the opening cysteine and the closing phenylalanine or tryptophan. The order of the fields is D gene, J gene, clone size, V gene, CDR3 protein, CDR3 DNA. A D gene is named only where the DNA matches it firmly. Clone size is not always given. Where it is, it says once, few, many or a class for expanded clones.

TRBD1	TRBJ1-2	-	TRBV7-8	CASSLALPGQRGYTF	TGTGCCAGCAGCTTAGCGCTTCCGGGACAGCGGGGCTACACCTTC
-	TRBJ1-5	few	TRBV2	CASSWDTDSNQPQHF	TGTGCCAGCAGTTGGGACACCGATAGCAATCAGCCCCAGCATTTT
-	TRBJ1-1	many	TRBV20-1	CSASYGGVAEAFF	TGCAGTGCTAGTTATGGGGGCGTAGCTGAAGCTTTCTTT
TRBD1	TRBJ2-2	-	TRBV18	CASSPKGQGSSTGELFF	TGTGCCAGCTCACCGAAGGGACAGGGGAGTAGCACCGGGGAGCTGTTTTTT
-	TRBJ1-5	many	TRBV4-1	CASSQDQAGNQPQHF	TGCGCCAGCAGCCAAGATCAGGCAGGTAATCAGCCCCAGCATTTT
-	TRBJ1-2	-	TRBV6-1	CASSSQDNYGYTF	TGTGCCAGCAGTTCGCAGGATAACTATGGCTACACCTTC
TRBD1	TRBJ1-2	medium-sized	TRBV20-1	CSARDGTGKANYGYTF	TGCAGTGCTAGAGACGGGACAGGAAAAGCTAACTATGGCTACACCTTC
-	TRBJ1-2	-	TRBV24-1	CATSDEKGENGYTF	TGTGCCACCAGTGATGAGAAGGGTGAGAATGGCTACACCTTC
-	TRBJ2-1	many	TRBV11-3	CASSSNPTNNEQFF	TGTGCCAGCAGCTCCAACCCAACTAACAATGAGCAGTTCTTC
TRBD2	TRBJ2-1	-	TRBV6-4	CASSEGLAGDEQFF	TGTGCCAGCAGTGAGGGACTAGCTGGGGATGAGCAGTTCTTC
TRBD1	TRBJ1-2	-	TRBV6-1	CASTKTGYGYTF	TGTGCCAGCACCAAGACAGGGTATGGCTACACCTTC
-	TRBJ1-3	few	TRBV28	CASSLSYSGNTIYF	TGTGCCAGCAGTTTATCCTACTCTGGAAACACCATATATTTT
TRBD2	TRBJ2-1	many	TRBV29-1	CSVEKAGATLQFF	TGCAGCGTTGAAAAGGCGGGAGCCACTCTGCAGTTCTTC
-	TRBJ2-7	-	TRBV12-3/TRBV12-4	CASSHPGVGPYEQYF	TGTGCCAGCAGCCATCCAGGGGTTGGACCCTACGAGCAGTACTTC
-	TRBJ1-1	few	TRBV6-6	CASSYSGTPHTEAFF	TGTGCCAGCAGTTACTCGGGGACTCCTCACACTGAAGCTTTCTTT
-	TRBJ2-3	many	TRBV19	CASKERVITDTQYF	TGTGCCAGTAAGGAGCGGGTAATTACAGATACGCAGTATTTT
TRBD1	TRBJ2-2	few	TRBV12-3/TRBV12-4	CASSYRGRVNTGELFF	TGTGCCAGCAGTTACAGGGGCAGGGTTAACACCGGGGAGCTGTTTTTT
TRBD1	TRBJ1-3	few	TRBV7-8	CASSVWTGPGNTIYF	TGTGCCAGCAGCGTCTGGACAGGCCCCGGAAACACCATATATTTT
TRBD1	TRBJ1-6	-	TRBV7-9	CASSLGGTGVCSPLHF	TGTGCCAGCAGCTTAGGGGGGACAGGGGTCTGTTCACCCCTCCACTTT
-	TRBJ1-4	-	TRBV5-1	CASSQLGATNEKLFF	TGCGCCAGCAGCCAGTTGGGAGCAACTAATGAAAAACTGTTTTTT
-	TRBJ2-5	-	TRBV27	CASRSVGRGRETQYF	TGTGCCAGCAGATCAGTCGGGAGGGGGCGAGAGACCCAGTACTTC
TRBD2	TRBJ2-2	many	TRBV20-1	CSARKTSGRGATGELFF	TGCAGTGCTAGAAAGACTAGCGGGAGAGGGGCCACCGGGGAGCTGTTTTTT
-	TRBJ1-1	many	TRBV18	CASSPVQGNTEAFF	TGTGCCAGCTCACCAGTACAGGGGAACACTGAAGCTTTCTTT
-	TRBJ2-1	few	TRBV15	CATSRELGHVDEQFF	TGTGCCACCAGCAGAGAACTGGGACATGTTGATGAGCAGTTCTTC
TRBD2	TRBJ2-1	few	TRBV6-4	CASSERLAGDDEQFF	TGTGCCAGCAGTGAACGACTAGCGGGTGATGATGAGCAGTTCTTC
TRBD1	TRBJ2-7	many	TRBV20-1	CSAPDRAGEQYF	TGCAGTGCTCCAGACAGGGCCGGCGAGCAGTACTTC
-	TRBJ1-2	many	TRBV28	CASSPDTYYGYTF	TGTGCCAGCAGTCCCGACACCTACTATGGCTACACCTTC
TRBD1	TRBJ2-3	many	TRBV20-1	CSASGQGSTDTQYF	TGCAGTGCTTCCGGACAGGGTAGCACAGATACGCAGTATTTT
TRBD2	TRBJ2-1	medium-sized	TRBV20-1	CSARDVRGLAYNEQFF	TGCAGTGCTAGGGATGTCCGGGGACTAGCGTACAATGAGCAGTTCTTC
-	TRBJ2-7	few	TRBV20-1	CSASGSYEQYF	TGCAGTGCTAGCGGGAGCTACGAGCAGTACTTC
-	TRBJ2-3	many	TRBV7-2	CASSPPTDTQYF	TGTGCCAGCAGCCCCCCCACAGATACGCAGTATTTT
-	TRBJ2-5	many	TRBV20-1	CSARDWVANQETQYF	TGCAGTGCTAGAGATTGGGTGGCTAACCAAGAGACCCAGTACTTC
-	TRBJ2-1	-	TRBV11-1	CASSPDENEQFF	TGTGCCAGCAGCCCGGATGAGAATGAGCAGTTCTTC
-	TRBJ2-7	many	TRBV4-1	CASSQETRLSYEQYF	TGCGCCAGCAGCCAAGAGACTCGCTTATCCTACGAGCAGTACTTC
TRBD1	TRBJ1-2	few	TRBV29-1	CSVRDSNYGYTF	TGCAGCGTTCGGGACAGTAACTATGGCTACACCTTC
TRBD2	TRBJ2-2	many	TRBV4-1	CASSQREPGLLNTGELFF	TGCGCCAGCAGCCAAAGGGAACCGGGACTACTGAACACCGGGGAGCTGTTTTTT
-	TRBJ1-5	many	TRBV24-1	CATSDLNSQTPQHF	TGTGCCACCAGTGATTTGAACAGCCAAACGCCCCAGCATTTT
-	TRBJ2-7	-	TRBV28	CASSLLVGSYEQYF	TGTGCCAGCAGTTTATTGGTGGGATCCTACGAGCAGTACTTC
TRBD2	TRBJ2-1	-	TRBV12-3/TRBV12-4	CASTPSTSGRANEQFF	TGTGCCAGCACCCCGTCGACTAGCGGGAGGGCCAATGAGCAGTTCTTC
-	TRBJ1-2	-	TRBV3-1	CASSQIDFYGYTF	TGTGCCAGCAGCCAAATAGACTTCTATGGCTATACCTTC
-	TRBJ2-7	few	TRBV6-1	CASIAGISMPYEQYF	TGTGCCAGCATTGCTGGGATCTCCATGCCCTACGAGCAGTACTTC
TRBD1	TRBJ2-2	-	TRBV30	CAWGTGGLGELFF	TGTGCCTGGGGGACAGGGGGGTTAGGGGAGCTGTTTTTT
-	TRBJ2-1	few	TRBV28	CASAGASVYNEQFF	TGTGCCAGCGCCGGGGCTAGCGTCTACAATGAGCAGTTCTTC
TRBD2	TRBJ2-1	few	TRBV27	CASSLLGAGGGDEQFF	TGTGCCAGCAGCCTACTAGGGGCGGGAGGCGGGGATGAGCAGTTCTTC
TRBD2	TRBJ2-7	many	TRBV7-8	CASSPGPGGDERYF	TGTGCCAGCAGCCCGGGACCGGGGGGGGACGAGCGGTACTTC
-	TRBJ2-7	many	TRBV28	CASTYTGGYEQYF	TGTGCCAGCACCTATACAGGTGGCTACGAGCAGTACTTC